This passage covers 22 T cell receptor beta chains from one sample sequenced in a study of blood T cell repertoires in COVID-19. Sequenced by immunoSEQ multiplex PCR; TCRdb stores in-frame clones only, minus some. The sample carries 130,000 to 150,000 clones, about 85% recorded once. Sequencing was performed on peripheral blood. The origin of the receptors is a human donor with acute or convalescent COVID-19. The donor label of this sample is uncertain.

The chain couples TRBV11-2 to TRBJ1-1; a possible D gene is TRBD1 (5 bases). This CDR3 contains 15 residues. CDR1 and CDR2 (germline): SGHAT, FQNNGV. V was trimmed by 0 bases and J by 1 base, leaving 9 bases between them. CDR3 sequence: CASSLEAGPNTEAFF. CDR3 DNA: TGTGCCAGCAGCTTAGAGGCGGGACCGAACACTGAAGCTTTCTTT.

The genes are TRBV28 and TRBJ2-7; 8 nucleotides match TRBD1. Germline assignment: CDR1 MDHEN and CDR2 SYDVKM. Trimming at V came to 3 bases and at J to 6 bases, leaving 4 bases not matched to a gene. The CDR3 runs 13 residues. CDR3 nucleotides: TGTGCCAGCAGTTTTGACAGGGGTATCGAGCAGTACGTC. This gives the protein CASSFDRGIEQYV.

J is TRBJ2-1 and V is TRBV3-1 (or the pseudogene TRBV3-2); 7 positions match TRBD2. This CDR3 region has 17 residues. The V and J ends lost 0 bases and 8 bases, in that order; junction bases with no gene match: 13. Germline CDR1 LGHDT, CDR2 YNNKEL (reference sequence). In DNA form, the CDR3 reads TGTGCCAGCAGCCAAGATAGTTTTGGGCGGGAGACCCATGAGCAGTTCTTC. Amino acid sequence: CASSQDSFGRETHEQFF.

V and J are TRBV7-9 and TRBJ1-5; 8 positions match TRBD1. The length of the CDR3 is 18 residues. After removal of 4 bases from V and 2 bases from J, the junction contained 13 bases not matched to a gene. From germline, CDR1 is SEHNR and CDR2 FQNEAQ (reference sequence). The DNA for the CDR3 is TGTGCCAGCAGCTCCCCGGGGGGCAGGGGGCTCGGCAATCAGCCCCAGCATTTT. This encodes CASSSPGGRGLGNQPQHF.

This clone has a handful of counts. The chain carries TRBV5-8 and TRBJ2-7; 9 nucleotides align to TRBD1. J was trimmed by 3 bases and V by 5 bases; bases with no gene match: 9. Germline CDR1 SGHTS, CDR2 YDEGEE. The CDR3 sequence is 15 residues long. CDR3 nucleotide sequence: TGTGCCAGCAGTGGGGGACAGGGCATTTACTACGAGCAGTACGTC. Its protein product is CASSGGQGIYYEQYV.

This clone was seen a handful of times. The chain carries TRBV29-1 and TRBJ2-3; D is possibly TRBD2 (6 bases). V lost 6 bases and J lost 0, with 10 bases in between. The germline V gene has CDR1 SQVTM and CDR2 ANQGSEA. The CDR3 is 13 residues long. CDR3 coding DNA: TGCAGCGTCGGACTACCTAGCACAGATACGCAGTATTTT. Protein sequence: CSVGLPSTDTQYF.

For the CDR3, the DNA is TGTGCCAGTAGTATAGACTTTCGGAACACTGAAGCTTTCTTT. Translation gives CASSIDFRNTEAFF. The J gene is TRBJ1-1, the V gene TRBV19, with D unresolved. V lost 0 bases, J lost 1 base, and 6 bases lay in between. Germline V lookup: CDR1 LNHDA, CDR2 SQIVND (reference sequence). CDR3 length: 14 amino acids.

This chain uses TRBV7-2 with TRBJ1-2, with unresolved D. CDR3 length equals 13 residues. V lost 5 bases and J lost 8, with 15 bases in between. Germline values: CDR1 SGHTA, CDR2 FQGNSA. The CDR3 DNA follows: TGTGCCAGCAGCCGTGCGGGTTTATCGGGCTACACCTTC. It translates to CASSRAGLSGYTF.

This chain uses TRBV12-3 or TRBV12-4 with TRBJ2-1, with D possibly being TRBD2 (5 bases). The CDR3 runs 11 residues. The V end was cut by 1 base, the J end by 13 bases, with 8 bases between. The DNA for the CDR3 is TGTGCCAGCAGTTTAGGAGGGCTACAGTTCTTC. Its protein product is CASSLGGLQFF.

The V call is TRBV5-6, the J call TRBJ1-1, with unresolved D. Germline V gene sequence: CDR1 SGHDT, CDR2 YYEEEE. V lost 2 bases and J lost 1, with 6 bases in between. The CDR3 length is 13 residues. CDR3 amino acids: CASSFGRNTEAFF. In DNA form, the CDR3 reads TGTGCCAGCAGCTTCGGGAGGAACACTGAAGCTTTCTTT.

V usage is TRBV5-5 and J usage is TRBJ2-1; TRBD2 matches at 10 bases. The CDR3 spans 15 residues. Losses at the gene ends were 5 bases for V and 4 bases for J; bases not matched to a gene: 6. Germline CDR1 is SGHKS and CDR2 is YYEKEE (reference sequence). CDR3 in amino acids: CASRTTSGTYNEQFF. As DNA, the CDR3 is TGTGCCAGCAGGACTACTAGCGGGACTTACAATGAGCAGTTCTTC.

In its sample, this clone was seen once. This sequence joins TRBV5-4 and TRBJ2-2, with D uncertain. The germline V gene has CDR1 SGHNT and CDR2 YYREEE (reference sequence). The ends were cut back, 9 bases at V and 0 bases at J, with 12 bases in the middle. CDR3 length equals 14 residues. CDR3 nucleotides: TGTGCCACCTTGCCCGGAGCGAACACCGGGGAGCTGTTTTTT. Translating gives CATLPGANTGELFF. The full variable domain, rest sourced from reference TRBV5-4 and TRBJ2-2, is ETGVTQSPTHLIKTRGQQVTLRCSSQSGHNTVSWYQQALGQGPQFIFQYYREEENGRGNFPPRFSGLQFPNYSSELNVNALELDDSALYLCATLPGANTGELFFGEGSRLTVL.

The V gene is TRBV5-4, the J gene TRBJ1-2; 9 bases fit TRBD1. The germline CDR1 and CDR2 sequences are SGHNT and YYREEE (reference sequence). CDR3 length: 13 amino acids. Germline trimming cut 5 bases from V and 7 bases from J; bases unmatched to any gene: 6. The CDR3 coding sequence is TGTGCCAGCAGGTTACAGGGGGCGTTTGGCTACACCTTC. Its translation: CASRLQGAFGYTF. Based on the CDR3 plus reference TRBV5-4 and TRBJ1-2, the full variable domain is ETGVTQSPTHLIKTRGQQVTLRCSSQSGHNTVSWYQQALGQGPQFIFQYYREEENGRGNFPPRFSGLQFPNYSSELNVNALELDDSALYLCASRLQGAFGYTFGSGTRLTVV.

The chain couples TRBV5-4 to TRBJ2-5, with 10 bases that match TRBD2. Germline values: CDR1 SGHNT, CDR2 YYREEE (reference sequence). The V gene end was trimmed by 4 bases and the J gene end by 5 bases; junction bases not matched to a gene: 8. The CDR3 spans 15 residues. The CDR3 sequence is CASSRSGGALETQYF. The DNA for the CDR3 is TGTGCCAGCAGCCGGAGCGGGGGGGCCCTGGAGACCCAGTACTTC.

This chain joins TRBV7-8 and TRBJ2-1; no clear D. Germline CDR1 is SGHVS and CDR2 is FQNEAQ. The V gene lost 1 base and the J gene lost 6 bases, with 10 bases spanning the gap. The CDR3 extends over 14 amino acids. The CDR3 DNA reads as TGTGCCAGCAGCTTAGTTCCCTTCTCCAATGAGCAGTTCTTC. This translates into CASSLVPFSNEQFF.

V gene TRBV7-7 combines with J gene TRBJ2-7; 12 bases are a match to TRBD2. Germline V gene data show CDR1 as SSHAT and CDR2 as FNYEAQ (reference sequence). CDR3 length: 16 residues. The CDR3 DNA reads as TGTGCTAGCAGCCGTCCCCGGACTAGCGGGATCGAGACGCAGTACGTC. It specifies CASSRPRTSGIETQYV.

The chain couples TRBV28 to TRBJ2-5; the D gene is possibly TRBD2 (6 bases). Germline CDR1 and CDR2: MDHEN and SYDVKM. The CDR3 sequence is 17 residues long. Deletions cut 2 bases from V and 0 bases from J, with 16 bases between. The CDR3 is CASSLPGHSGNQETQYF. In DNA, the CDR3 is TGTGCCAGCAGTTTACCGGGGCATAGCGGAAACCAAGAGACCCAGTACTTC. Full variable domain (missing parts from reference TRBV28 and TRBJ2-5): DVKVTQSSRYLVKRTGEKVFLECVQDMDHENMFWYRQDPGLGLRLIYFSYDVKMKEKGDIPEGYSVSREKKERFSLILESASTNQTSMYLCASSLPGHSGNQETQYFGPGTRLLVL.

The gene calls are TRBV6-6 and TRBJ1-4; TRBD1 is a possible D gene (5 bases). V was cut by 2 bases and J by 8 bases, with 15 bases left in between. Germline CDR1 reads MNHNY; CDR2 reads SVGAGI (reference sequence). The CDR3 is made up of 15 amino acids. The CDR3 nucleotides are TGTGCCAGCAGTTACCCCCGGGGGTTTGGGGAAAAACTGTTTTTT. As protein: CASSYPRGFGEKLFF.

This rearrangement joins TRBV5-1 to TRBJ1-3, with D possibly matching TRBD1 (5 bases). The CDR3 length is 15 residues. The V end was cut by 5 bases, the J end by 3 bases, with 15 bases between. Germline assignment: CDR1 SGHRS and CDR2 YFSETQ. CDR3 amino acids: CASSSSGSGGNTIYF. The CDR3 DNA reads TGCGCCAGCAGTAGCTCAGGGTCGGGTGGAAACACCATATATTTT.

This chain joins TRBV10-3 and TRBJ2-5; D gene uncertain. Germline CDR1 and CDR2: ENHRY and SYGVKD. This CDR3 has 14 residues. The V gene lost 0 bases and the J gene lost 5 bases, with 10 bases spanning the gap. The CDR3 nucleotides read TGTGCCATCAGTGAGTCCCGAAACGGGGAGACCCAGTACTTC. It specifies CAISESRNGETQYF.

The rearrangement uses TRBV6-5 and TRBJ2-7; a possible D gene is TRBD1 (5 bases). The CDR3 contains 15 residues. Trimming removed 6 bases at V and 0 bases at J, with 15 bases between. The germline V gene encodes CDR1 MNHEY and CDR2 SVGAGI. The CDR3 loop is CASSPDRQSSYEQYF. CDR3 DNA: TGTGCCAGCAGCCCCGATCGACAGAGCTCCTACGAGCAGTACTTC.

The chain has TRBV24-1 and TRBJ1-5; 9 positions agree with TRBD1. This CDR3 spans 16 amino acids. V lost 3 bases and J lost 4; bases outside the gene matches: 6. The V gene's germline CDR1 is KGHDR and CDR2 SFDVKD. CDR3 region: CATSDPGTGTNQPQHF. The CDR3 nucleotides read TGTGCCACCAGTGATCCCGGGACAGGGACGAATCAGCCCCAGCATTTT.